The 28 T cell receptor beta chains reported below all come from one sample, sequenced in a study of T cells in Graves' hyperthyroidism and ophthalmopathy (dated 2019 in TCRdb). The library came from multiplex PCR. The instrument was an Illumina HiSeq 2000. The TCR beta CDR3 regions were amplified from the RNA transcripts. A first-round RT-PCR of the TCR CDR3 used the HTBI primer set with the Qiagen OneStep RT-PCR kit. Using fastp trimming at Q25 and MiXCR clonotype assembly, TCRdb reanalyzed the public sequencing data and kept in-frame beta chains. Identical CDR3 protein sequences are pooled into one entry, listed with their most common genes and DNA. Across this sample there are over 700,000 distinct CDR3 sequences, with 35% to 45% seen only once. Around 9.3% of the sample rests with the top ten. Source material: blood. Source of these receptors: a man aged 18 to 30 with Graves' hyperthyroidism.

The chain recombines TRBV7-9 with TRBJ2-3; D is ambiguous. Trimming removed 3 bases from V and 2 bases from J, with 6 bases in between. CDR3 length: 13 residues. CDR1 and CDR2 (germline): SEHNR, FQNEAQ (reference sequence). In DNA, the CDR3 is TGTGCCAGCAGCTTGGATCACACAGATACGCAGTATTTT. Translating it yields CASSLDHTDTQYF. Variable domain in full (rest from reference TRBV7-9 and TRBJ2-3): DTGVSQNPRHKITKRGQNVTFRCDPISEHNRLYWYRQTLGQGPEFLTYFQNEAQLEKSRLLSDRFSAERPKGSFSTLEIQRTEQGDSAMYLCASSLDHTDTQYFGPGTRLTVL.

The sample holds a few counts of this clonotype. This chain uses TRBV20-1 with TRBJ1-6, with 7 bases matching TRBD1. Per germline, CDR1 DFQATT and CDR2 SNEGSKA (reference sequence). The trim removed 3 bases at V and 4 bases at J, leaving 6 bases unmatched. The CDR3 loop spans 15 amino acids. The CDR3 nucleotides are TGCAGTGCTAGTCCAGGGGGGGCTTATAATTCACCCCTCCACTTT. Translation: CSASPGGAYNSPLHF.

This clonotype has ten or more counts. The rearrangement uses TRBV10-3 and TRBJ2-7; TRBD1 matches 9 bases. The germline V gene has CDR1 ENHRY and CDR2 SYGVKD. V trimming: 10 bases; J trimming: 6 bases; junction bases outside the gene matches: 7. This CDR3 contains 12 residues. The CDR3 DNA sequence: TGTGCCACCCGGGACAGGGAGGGCGAGCAGTACTTC. This encodes CATRDREGEQYF.

This clonotype was seen more than once but under ten times. The CDR3 DNA reads TGCAGTGCTAGACCAGGGGGCGCGCAGCCCCAGCATTTT. Its translation is CSARPGGAQPQHF. The chain uses TRBV20-1 and TRBJ1-5; 8 bases map to TRBD1. Germline V gives CDR1 DFQATT, CDR2 SNEGSKA (reference sequence). Trimming cost V 2 bases and J 7 bases; bases outside gene matches: 4. There are 13 residues in the CDR3.

This clonotype was observed a handful of times. This CDR3 reads CASSPRRDGSSYEQYF. The CDR3 region has the DNA TGTGCCAGTAGTCCCCGCCGGGACGGGAGCTCCTACGAGCAGTACTTC. The gene calls are TRBV19 and TRBJ2-7, with a weak D call TRBD2 (6 bases). With 5 bases removed from V and 0 bases from J, the gap between germline ends came to 17 bases. The length of the CDR3 is 16 residues. Germline CDR1 and CDR2: LNHDA and SQIVND (reference sequence).

The gene calls are TRBV12-3 or TRBV12-4 and TRBJ2-5; D might be TRBD2 (5 bases). This CDR3 contains 14 residues. The V end lost 6 bases, the J end lost 7 bases, and 18 bases lay between the germline ends. CDR3 residues: CASSQRTPRGTQYF. CDR3 nucleotide sequence: TGTGCCAGCAGCCAAAGGACCCCCCGGGGGACCCAGTACTTC.

This clonotype was seen many times. The V and J genes are TRBV7-9 and TRBJ1-1; D perhaps matches TRBD1 (5 bases). Trimming took 5 bases from V and 3 from J, leaving 13 bases between them. CDR1 and CDR2 (germline): SEHNR, FQNEAQ (reference sequence). CDR3 length equals 14 residues. The CDR3 nucleotides are TGTGCCAGCAGCCAGAAGACAGCCTACACTGAAGCTTTCTTT. This codes for CASSQKTAYTEAFF.

This chain uses TRBV7-6 with TRBJ1-2; D is unclear. The CDR3 loop spans 16 amino acids. Trimming took 3 bases from V and 4 from J, leaving 18 bases between them. CDR1 and CDR2 from the germline V gene are SGHVS and FNYEAQ. Here the CDR3 DNA reads TGTGCCAGCAGCTTCACCCCTCAGACTAGTCCCTATGGCTACACCTTC. Amino acids: CASSFTPQTSPYGYTF.

Comments on this clonotype: A read error may be the cause here, since a much bigger clone is one base away. This chain uses TRBV11-1 with TRBJ1-6, with D unresolved. The CDR3 has 14 amino acids. Trimming cost V 1 base and J 8 bases, with 9 bases left between them. The germline CDR1 and CDR2 sequences are SGHAT and FQDESV (reference sequence). The CDR3 region has the DNA TGTGCCAGCAGCTTAGGCCCAGCGGATTCACCCCTCCACTTT. It specifies CASSLGPADSPLHF.

This clonotype has at least ten counts. The genes are TRBV7-3 and TRBJ2-5; D is undetermined. The CDR3 is made up of 13 amino acids. The ends were cut back, 5 bases at V and 1 base at J, with 8 bases in the middle. Looked up from germline, CDR1 is SGHTA and CDR2 is FQGTGA. The CDR3 spells CASSPKPQETQYF. CDR3 coding DNA: TGTGCCAGCAGCCCGAAACCCCAAGAGACCCAGTACTTC.

This clonotype was counted ten times or more. This sequence joins TRBV2 and TRBJ2-2, with D perhaps matching TRBD1 (5 bases). The CDR3 loop spans 13 amino acids. The germline CDR1 and CDR2 sequences are SNHLY and FYNNEI. The V end lost 8 bases, the J end lost 4 bases, and 11 bases lay between the germline ends. CDR3 DNA: TGTGCCAGCGGCCAGGGCCGCACCGGGGAGCTGTTTTTT. Protein product: CASGQGRTGELFF.

The V call is TRBV2, the J call TRBJ1-1; possible D gene TRBD1, 5 bases. In germline, CDR1 is SNHLY, CDR2 FYNNEI. The CDR3 has 12 residues. Trimming removed 3 bases from V and 6 bases from J, with 8 bases in between. The CDR3 spells CASSEGVPEAFF. CDR3 coding DNA: TGTGCCAGCAGTGAGGGGGTTCCTGAAGCTTTCTTT.

V usage is TRBV20-1 and J usage is TRBJ2-5, with 9 bases aligning to TRBD2. Per the germline V gene, CDR1 is DFQATT and CDR2 is SNEGSKA (reference sequence). The CDR3 sequence is 15 residues long. J gave up 2 bases and V 2 bases, and 6 bases lay outside the gene matches. CDR3 bases: TGCAGTGCTAGAACAGTTAGCGGGGGACAAGAGACCCAGTACTTC. As protein: CSARTVSGGQETQYF.

This clonotype was counted a few times. J is TRBJ1-5 and V is TRBV20-1; D is unclear. The CDR3 sequence is 12 residues long. Per the germline V gene, CDR1 is DFQATT and CDR2 is SNEGSKA (reference sequence). The V end lost 0 bases, the J end lost 8 bases, and 8 bases lay between the germline ends. CDR3 DNA: TGCAGTGCTAGAGATGGTGGGAAGCCCCAGCATTTT. The encoded protein is CSARDGGKPQHF.

This clonotype was detected ten times or more. CDR3 nucleotide sequence: TGCAGTGCTAGGGTGGGGGACTACGAGCAGTACTTC. This codes for CSARVGDYEQYF. V and J are TRBV20-1 and TRBJ2-7; D tentatively fits TRBD1 or TRBD2 (5 bases each). There are 12 residues in the CDR3. CDR1 and CDR2 (germline): DFQATT, SNEGSKA (reference sequence). Trimming removed 3 bases from V and 3 bases from J, with 9 bases in between.

In its sample, this clonotype was seen a few times. This chain uses TRBV7-9 with TRBJ1-5, with 7 nucleotides matching TRBD1. With 5 bases clipped from V and 0 bases from J, the junction kept 10 bases outside the gene matches. In germline, CDR1 is SEHNR, CDR2 FQNEAQ (reference sequence). The CDR3 consists of 17 residues. In DNA form, the CDR3 reads TGTGCCAGCAGCCATCCGACCGGGACAGATAGCAATCAGCCCCAGCATTTT. Encoded protein: CASSHPTGTDSNQPQHF. Supplemented by reference TRBV7-9 and TRBJ1-5, the full variable domain reads DTGVSQNPRHKITKRGQNVTFRCDPISEHNRLYWYRQTLGQGPEFLTYFQNEAQLEKSRLLSDRFSAERPKGSFSTLEIQRTEQGDSAMYLCASSHPTGTDSNQPQHFGDGTRLSIL.

The genes are TRBV4-1 and TRBJ1-2; 7 bases agree with TRBD1. The V gene's germline CDR1 is MGHRA and CDR2 YSYEKL. This CDR3 is 13 amino acids long. The V segment lost 3 bases and the J segment 10 bases; nucleotides outside the gene matches: 8. Here the CDR3 DNA reads TGCGCCAGCAGCCAGACAGGGCCCGGGAACTACACCTTC. It codes for CASSQTGPGNYTF.

Worth noting for this clonotype: This could be a read error, since a much larger clone is one nucleotide away. The genes are TRBV2 and TRBJ2-7, with D possibly called TRBD1 or TRBD2 (5 bases each). The CDR3 runs 12 residues. Germline CDR1 and CDR2: SNHLY and FYNNEI. CDR3 sequence (DNA): TGTGCCTGCAGGGCCGGTCGGGGCGAGCAGTACTTC. This translates into CACRAGRGEQYF.

This clonotype was observed a single time. This chain uses TRBV10-3 with TRBJ2-4, with D maybe TRBD2 (6 bases). Looked up from germline, CDR1 is ENHRY and CDR2 is SYGVKD. This CDR3 spans 15 amino acids. Trimming took off 2 bases at V and 3 bases at J, with 11 bases between the two ends. CDR3 nucleotide sequence: TGTGCCATCAGTGAGGGAGGGGCGGTCAAAAACATTCAGTACTTC. Encoded protein: CAISEGGAVKNIQYF.

This clonotype was seen ten or more times. This chain uses TRBV2 with TRBJ1-1; TRBD1 aligns across 7 bases. Germline values: CDR1 SNHLY, CDR2 FYNNEI. The CDR3 spans 15 residues. V was clipped by 6 bases and J by 1 base; unmatched bases: 8. CDR3 sequence reads: CASSARGLQNTEAFF. CDR3 nucleotide sequence: TGTGCCAGCAGCGCAAGGGGGCTACAGAACACTGAAGCTTTCTTT. Full variable domain (missing parts from reference TRBV2 and TRBJ1-1): EPEVTQTPSHQVTQMGQEVILRCVPISNHLYFYWYRQILGQKVEFLVSFYNNEISEKSEIFDDQFSVERPDGSNFTLKIRSTKLEDSAMYFCASSARGLQNTEAFFGQGTRLTVV.

A note on this clonotype: The missing conserved phenylalanine or tryptophan at the end of this CDR3 makes a read error likely. J is TRBJ2-7 and V is TRBV20-1; D not certain. Germline V gene data show CDR1 as DFQATT and CDR2 as SNEGSKA (reference sequence). The CDR3 is made up of 11 amino acids. V was trimmed by 1 base and J by 4 bases, leaving 5 bases between them. In DNA form, the CDR3 reads TGCAGTGCTAGAGCAGGTTACGAGCAGTACCTC. Protein sequence: CSARAGYEQYL.

Many counts were recorded for this clonotype. The chain joins TRBV10-3 to TRBJ2-2, with D perhaps matching TRBD2 (6 bases). Germline loops: CDR1 ENHRY, CDR2 SYGVKD. This CDR3 spans 14 amino acids. The germline V and J ends were trimmed by 5 bases and 3 bases, with 10 bases remaining between them. The CDR3, as DNA: TGTGCCATCAGTACGGGAGCTGACACCGGGGAGCTGTTTTTT. As protein: CAISTGADTGELFF.

This clonotype was seen at least ten times. The rearrangement uses TRBV20-1 and TRBJ1-2; D ambiguous. The CDR3 runs 16 residues. Trimming removed 0 bases at V and 2 bases at J, with 16 bases between. Germline V CDR1 and CDR2: DFQATT, SNEGSKA (reference sequence). The CDR3 nucleotides read TGCAGTGCTAGAGATGTCAACCCGGCGGGCAACTATGGCTACACCTTC. It yields the protein CSARDVNPAGNYGYTF.

This clonotype was recorded many times. The chain uses TRBV15 and TRBJ1-1; tentative D call: TRBD1 (6 bases). This CDR3 is 15 amino acids long. Trimming cost V 0 bases and J 2 bases, with 10 bases left between them. Per the germline V gene, CDR1 is LNHNV and CDR2 is YYDKDF (reference sequence). The CDR3 sequence is CATSRDLQGNTEAFF. The CDR3 DNA follows: TGTGCCACCAGCAGAGATCTACAGGGAAACACTGAAGCTTTCTTT.

This clonotype was observed at least ten times. The chain has TRBV7-9 and TRBJ2-7; maybe TRBD1 (6 bases). Germline CDR1 is SEHNR and CDR2 is FQNEAQ (reference sequence). The CDR3 contains 14 residues. Trimming pared 5 bases from V and 7 bases from J, leaving 18 bases between. The CDR3 coding sequence is TGTGCCAGCAGCCCTCCGGGACACGGTCGTGAGCAGTACTTC. Translated: CASSPPGHGREQYF.

This clonotype was recorded at least ten times. This chain joins TRBV2 and TRBJ1-5, with TRBD1 matching 7 bases. Germline V gene lookup returns CDR1 SNHLY and CDR2 FYNNEI. The length of the CDR3 is 15 residues. The junction had 9 bases not matched to a gene; V was cut back by 7 bases and J by 3 bases. CDR3 sequence: CASTADRAYNQPQHF. CDR3 DNA: TGTGCCAGCACCGCCGACAGGGCGTACAATCAGCCCCAGCATTTT.

The chain has TRBV29-1 and TRBJ1-1; D is unclear. CDR1 SQVTM and CDR2 ANQGSEA come from the germline V gene. V dropped 7 bases and J dropped 6 bases, with 9 bases sitting between them. The length of the CDR3 is 10 residues. The CDR3 region has the DNA TGCAGCGCCGAGGGCCCTGAAGCTTTCTTT. It encodes CSAEGPEAFF.

This clonotype was seen more than once but under ten times. The chain joins TRBV12-3 or TRBV12-4 to TRBJ1-6; D unresolved. The CDR3 runs to 16 residues. Trimming shortened V by 6 bases and J by 0 bases, and 12 bases separated the two germline ends. CDR3 sequence (DNA): TGTGCCAGCAGCGGTTCGACGGCCTCCTATAATTCACCCCTCCACTTT. Protein product: CASSGSTASYNSPLHF.